This TCR beta chain comes out of a study of CD8+CD57+ T cells in acquired aplastic anemia. Study overall: The sorted CD4+ and CD8+ cells yielded an average roughly 3 ug of DNA.

This clonotype was seen ten or more times. Its antigen is still unknown. CDR1 LNHDA and CDR2 SQIVND come from the germline V gene (reference sequence). The CDR3 runs 12 residues. V lost 5 bases, J lost 11 bases, and 15 bases lay in between. Patients chosen for sequencing had CD8+CD57+ cells that had expanded, as shown by flow cytometry. Genomic DNA constituted the template upon which TCR beta VDJ and CDR3 profiling was performed. TCRdb processed the reads anew with MiXCR; each CDR3 protein has one entry. The table records roughly 180,000 distinct CDR3 sequences, 45% to 60% of them present only once. Study conclusions and caveats: Patient and control CD8+ Simpson's diversity was not significantly different. Patients and controls were found to share more than 25 CD8+ CDR3 sequences.

The rearrangement joins TRBV19 to TRBJ1-2; a possible D gene is TRBD1 (6 bases). Sequences were obtained from sorted CD4+, CD8+, or CD8+CD57+ T cells (not recorded which) from PBMCs. The receptor comes from a human donor with aplastic anemia. DNA of the CDR3: TGTGCCAGTAGTTCGATGACAGGTCATTACACCTTC. Translating gives CASSSMTGHYTF.